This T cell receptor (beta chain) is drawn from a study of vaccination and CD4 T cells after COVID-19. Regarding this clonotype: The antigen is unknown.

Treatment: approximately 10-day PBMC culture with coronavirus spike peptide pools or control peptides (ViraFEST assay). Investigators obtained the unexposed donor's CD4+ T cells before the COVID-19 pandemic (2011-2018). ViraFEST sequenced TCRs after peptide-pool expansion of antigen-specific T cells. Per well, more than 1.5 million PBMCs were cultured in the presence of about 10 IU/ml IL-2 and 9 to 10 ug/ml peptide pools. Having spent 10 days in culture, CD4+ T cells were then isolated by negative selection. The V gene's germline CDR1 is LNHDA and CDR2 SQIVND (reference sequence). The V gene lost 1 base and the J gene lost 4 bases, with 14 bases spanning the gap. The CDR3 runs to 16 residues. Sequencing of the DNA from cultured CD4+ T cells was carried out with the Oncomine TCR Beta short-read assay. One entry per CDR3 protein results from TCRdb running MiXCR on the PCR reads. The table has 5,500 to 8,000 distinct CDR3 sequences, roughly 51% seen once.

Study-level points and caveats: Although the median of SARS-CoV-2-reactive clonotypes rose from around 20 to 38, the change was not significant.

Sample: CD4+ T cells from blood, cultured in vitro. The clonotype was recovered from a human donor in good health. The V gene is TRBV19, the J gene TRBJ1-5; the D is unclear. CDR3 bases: TGTGCCAGTAGTATAGTTGGTCAAGACTTAAATCAGCCCCAGCATTTT. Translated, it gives CASSIVGQDLNQPQHF.